This record looks at one TCR beta chain sequence and its context. The antigen is undetermined. Original processing notes: From ImmunoSEQ came sequences covering only the junction and carrying no quality scores, so filtering differed. The table came from immunoSEQ multiplex PCR; TCRdb's copy has only in-frame clones and leaves some out. V, J and clone size are taken as reported in that table, and D and trimming were inferred from the DNA itself. The data contain nearly 500,000 clones, 75% to 85% of them seen just once; the ten biggest clones take up 10% to 15%. The data stem from a study of shared clonotypes between healthy human individuals. Study-wide findings and caveats: Only blood samples were collected, and tissue repertoires likely differ.

The receptor was derived from a woman aged 40-49 years in good health. Some clones in this sample may be carry-over from other donors' samples. The specimen was PBMCs.

CDR3: CASSFGRRGTGELFF. The CDR3 bases are TGTGCCAGCAGTTTCGGCCGTCGAGGCACCGGGGAGCTGTTTTTT. The genes are TRBV28 and TRBJ2-2; D gene uncertain. V shed 3 bases and J shed 4 bases, with 12 bases lying between them. The CDR3 has 15 residues. In germline, CDR1 is MDHEN, CDR2 SYDVKM.